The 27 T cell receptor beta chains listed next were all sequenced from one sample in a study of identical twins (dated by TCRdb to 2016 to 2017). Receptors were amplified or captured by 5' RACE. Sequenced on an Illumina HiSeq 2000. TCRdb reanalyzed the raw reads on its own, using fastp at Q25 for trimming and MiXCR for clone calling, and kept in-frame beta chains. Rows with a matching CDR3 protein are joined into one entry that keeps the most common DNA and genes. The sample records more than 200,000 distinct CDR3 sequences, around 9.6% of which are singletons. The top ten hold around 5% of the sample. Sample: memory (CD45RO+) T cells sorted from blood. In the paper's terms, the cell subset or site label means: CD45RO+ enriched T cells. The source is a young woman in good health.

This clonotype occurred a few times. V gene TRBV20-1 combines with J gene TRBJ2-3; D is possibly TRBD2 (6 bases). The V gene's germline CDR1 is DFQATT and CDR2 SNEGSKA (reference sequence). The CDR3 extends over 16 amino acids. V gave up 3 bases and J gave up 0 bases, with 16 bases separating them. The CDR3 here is CSASLPPGVSTDTQYF. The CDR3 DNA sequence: TGCAGTGCTAGTCTCCCCCCGGGGGTCAGCACAGATACGCAGTATTTT.

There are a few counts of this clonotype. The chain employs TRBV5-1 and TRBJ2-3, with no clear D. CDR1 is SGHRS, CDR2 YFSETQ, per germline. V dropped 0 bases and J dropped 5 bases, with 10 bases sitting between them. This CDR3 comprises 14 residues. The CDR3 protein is CASSLGLPGDTQYF. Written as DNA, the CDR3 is TGCGCCAGCAGCTTGGGTCTGCCCGGAGATACGCAGTATTTT.

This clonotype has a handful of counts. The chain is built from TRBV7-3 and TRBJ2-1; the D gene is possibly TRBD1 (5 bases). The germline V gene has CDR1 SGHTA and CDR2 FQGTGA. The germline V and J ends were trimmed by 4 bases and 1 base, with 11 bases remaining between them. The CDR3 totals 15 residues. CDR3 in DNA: TGTGCCAGCAGCTCGACAGTGGGGTCCTACAATGAGCAGTTCTTC. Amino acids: CASSSTVGSYNEQFF.

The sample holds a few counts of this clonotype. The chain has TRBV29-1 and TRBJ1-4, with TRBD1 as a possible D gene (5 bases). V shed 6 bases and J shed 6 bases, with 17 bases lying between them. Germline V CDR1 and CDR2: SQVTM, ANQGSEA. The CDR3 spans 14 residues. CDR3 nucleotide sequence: TGCAGCGTCACTCGAGGGACGGGCCATGAAAAACTGTTTTTT. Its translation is CSVTRGTGHEKLFF.

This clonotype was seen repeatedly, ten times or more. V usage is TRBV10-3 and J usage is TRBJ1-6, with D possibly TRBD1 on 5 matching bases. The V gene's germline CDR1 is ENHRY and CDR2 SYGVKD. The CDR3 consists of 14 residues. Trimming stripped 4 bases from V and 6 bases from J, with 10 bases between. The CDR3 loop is CAISAGTVNSPLHF. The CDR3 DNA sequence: TGTGCCATCAGTGCCGGGACCGTTAATTCACCCCTCCACTTT.

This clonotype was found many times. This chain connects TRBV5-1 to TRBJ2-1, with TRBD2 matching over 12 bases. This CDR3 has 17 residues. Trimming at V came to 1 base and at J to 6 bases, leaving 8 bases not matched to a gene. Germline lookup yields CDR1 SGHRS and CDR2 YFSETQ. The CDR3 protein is CASSLLASGGAGNEQFF. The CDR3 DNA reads TGCGCCAGCAGCTTGTTGGCTAGCGGGGGGGCTGGCAATGAGCAGTTCTTC.

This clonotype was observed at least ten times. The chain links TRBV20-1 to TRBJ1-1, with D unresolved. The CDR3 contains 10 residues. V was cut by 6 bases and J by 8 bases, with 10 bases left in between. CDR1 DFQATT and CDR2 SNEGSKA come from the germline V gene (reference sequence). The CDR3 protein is CSAVRAEAFF. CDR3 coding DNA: TGCAGTGCCGTGAGGGCCGAAGCTTTCTTT.

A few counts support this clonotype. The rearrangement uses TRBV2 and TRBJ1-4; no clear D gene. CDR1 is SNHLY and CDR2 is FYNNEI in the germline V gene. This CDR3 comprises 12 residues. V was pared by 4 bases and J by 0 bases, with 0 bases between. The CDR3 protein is CASSATNEKLFF. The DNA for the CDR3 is TGTGCCAGCAGTGCAACTAATGAAAAACTGTTTTTT.

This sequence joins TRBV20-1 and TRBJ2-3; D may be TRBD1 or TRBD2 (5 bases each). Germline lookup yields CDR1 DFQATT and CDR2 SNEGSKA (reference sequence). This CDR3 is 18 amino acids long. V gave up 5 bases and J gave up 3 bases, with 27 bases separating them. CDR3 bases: TGCAGTGCTCGCCAGGGAGCGACGGGGCTACTCCGGACAGATACGCAGTATTTT. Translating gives CSARQGATGLLRTDTQYF.

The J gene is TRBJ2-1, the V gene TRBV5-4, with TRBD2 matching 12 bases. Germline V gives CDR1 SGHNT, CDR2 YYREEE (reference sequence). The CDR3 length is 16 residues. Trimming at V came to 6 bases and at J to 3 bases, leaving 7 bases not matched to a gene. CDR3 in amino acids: CASTRLAGDRYNEQFF. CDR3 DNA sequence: TGTGCCAGCACCCGACTAGCGGGGGACCGCTACAATGAGCAGTTCTTC.

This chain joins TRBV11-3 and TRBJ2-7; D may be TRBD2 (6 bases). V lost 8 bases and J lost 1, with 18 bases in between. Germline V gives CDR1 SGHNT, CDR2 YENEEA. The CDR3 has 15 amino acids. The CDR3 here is CASASREPVSYEQYF. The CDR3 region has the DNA TGTGCCAGCGCCAGCCGGGAGCCTGTGTCCTACGAGCAGTACTTC.

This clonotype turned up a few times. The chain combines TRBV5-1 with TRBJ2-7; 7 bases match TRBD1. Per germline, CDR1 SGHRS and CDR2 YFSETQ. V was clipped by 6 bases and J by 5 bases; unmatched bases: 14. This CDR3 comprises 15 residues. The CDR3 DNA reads TGCGCCAGCATATATGGGGACAGAGCGGATAACGAGCAGTACTTC. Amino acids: CASIYGDRADNEQYF.

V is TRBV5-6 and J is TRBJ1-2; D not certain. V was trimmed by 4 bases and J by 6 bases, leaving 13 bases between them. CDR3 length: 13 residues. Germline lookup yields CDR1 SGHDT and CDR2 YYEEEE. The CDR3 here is CASSHGSENGYTF. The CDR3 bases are TGTGCCAGCAGCCACGGATCTGAGAATGGCTACACCTTC.

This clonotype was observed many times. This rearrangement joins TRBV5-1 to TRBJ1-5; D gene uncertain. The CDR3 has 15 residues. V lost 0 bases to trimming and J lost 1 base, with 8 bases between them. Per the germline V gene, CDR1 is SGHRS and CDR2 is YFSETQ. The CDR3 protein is CASSLGSGSNQPQHF. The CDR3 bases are TGCGCCAGCAGCTTGGGCTCGGGCAGCAATCAGCCCCAGCATTTT. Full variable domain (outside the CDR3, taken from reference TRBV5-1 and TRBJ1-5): KAGVTQTPRYLIKTRGQQVTLSCSPISGHRSVSWYQQTPGQGLQFLFEYFSETQRNKGNFPGRFSGRQFSNSRSEMNVSTLELGDSALYLCASSLGSGSNQPQHFGDGTRLSIL.

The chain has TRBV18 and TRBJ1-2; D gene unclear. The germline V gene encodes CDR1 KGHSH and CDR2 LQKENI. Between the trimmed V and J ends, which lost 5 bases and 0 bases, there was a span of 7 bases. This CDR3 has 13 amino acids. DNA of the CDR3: TGTGCCAGCTCATCCGACCCTAACTATGGCTACACCTTC. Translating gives CASSSDPNYGYTF.

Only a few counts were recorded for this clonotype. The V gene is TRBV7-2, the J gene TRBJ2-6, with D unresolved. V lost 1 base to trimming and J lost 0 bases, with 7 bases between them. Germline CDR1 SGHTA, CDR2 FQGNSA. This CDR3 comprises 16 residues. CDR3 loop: CASSLGGSSGANVLTF. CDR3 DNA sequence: TGTGCCAGCAGCTTAGGTGGAAGCTCTGGGGCCAACGTCCTGACTTTC.

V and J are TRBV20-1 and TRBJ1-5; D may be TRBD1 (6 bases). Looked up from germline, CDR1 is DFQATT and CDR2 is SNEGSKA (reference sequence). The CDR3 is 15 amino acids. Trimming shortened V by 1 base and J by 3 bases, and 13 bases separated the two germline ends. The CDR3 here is CSARVGGTNNQPQHF. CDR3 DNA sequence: TGCAGTGCTAGAGTTGGGGGCACGAACAATCAGCCCCAGCATTTT.

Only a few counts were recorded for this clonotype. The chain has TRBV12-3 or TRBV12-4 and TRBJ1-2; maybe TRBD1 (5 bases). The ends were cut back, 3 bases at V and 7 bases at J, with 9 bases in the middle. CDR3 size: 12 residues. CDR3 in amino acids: CASSFLGGGYTF. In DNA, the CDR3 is TGTGCCAGCAGTTTCCTTGGGGGTGGCTACACCTTC.

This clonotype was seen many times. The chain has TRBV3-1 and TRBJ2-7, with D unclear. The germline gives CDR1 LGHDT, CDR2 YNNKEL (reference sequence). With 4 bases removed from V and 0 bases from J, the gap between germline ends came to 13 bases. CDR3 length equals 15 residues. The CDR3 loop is CASSPLGLYSYEQYF. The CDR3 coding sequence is TGTGCCAGCAGCCCGCTCGGCCTATACTCCTACGAGCAGTACTTC.

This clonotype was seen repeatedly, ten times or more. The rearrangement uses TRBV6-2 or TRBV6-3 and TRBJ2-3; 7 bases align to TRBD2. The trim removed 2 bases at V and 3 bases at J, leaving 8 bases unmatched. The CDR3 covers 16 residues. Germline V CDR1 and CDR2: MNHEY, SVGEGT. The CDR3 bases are TGTGCCAGCAGTTACGAGCGGCCGGGAGGTACAGATACGCAGTATTTT. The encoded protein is CASSYERPGGTDTQYF.

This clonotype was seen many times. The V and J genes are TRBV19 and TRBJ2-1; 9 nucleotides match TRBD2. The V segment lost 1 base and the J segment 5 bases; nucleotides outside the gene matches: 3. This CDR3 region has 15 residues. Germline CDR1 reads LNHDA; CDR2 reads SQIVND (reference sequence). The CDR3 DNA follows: TGTGCCAGTAGTATAGTTAGCGGGAGTAACAATGAGCAGTTCTTC. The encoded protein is CASSIVSGSNNEQFF.

The DNA for the CDR3 is TGTGCCAGCAGCAGACAGGCTTCCGACGAGCAGTACTTC. This sequence encodes CASSRQASDEQYF. The V gene is TRBV6-2 or TRBV6-3, the J gene TRBJ2-7, with a weak D call TRBD1 (6 bases). Germline V gives CDR1 MNHEY, CDR2 SVGEGT. The ends were cut back, 6 bases at V and 5 bases at J, with 14 bases in the middle. CDR3 length equals 13 residues.

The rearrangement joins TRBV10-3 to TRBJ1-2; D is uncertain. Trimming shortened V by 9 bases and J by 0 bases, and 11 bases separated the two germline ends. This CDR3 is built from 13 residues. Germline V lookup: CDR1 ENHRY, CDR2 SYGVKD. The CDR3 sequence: CAIEPVANYGYTF. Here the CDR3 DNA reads TGTGCCATAGAGCCCGTCGCTAACTATGGCTACACCTTC.

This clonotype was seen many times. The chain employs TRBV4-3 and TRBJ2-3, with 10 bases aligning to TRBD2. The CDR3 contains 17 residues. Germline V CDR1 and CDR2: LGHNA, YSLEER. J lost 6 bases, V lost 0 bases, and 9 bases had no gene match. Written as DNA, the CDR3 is TGCGCCAGCAGCCAAGAAGGGGCTAGCGGGAGAGGGGATACGCAGTATTTT. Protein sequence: CASSQEGASGRGDTQYF.

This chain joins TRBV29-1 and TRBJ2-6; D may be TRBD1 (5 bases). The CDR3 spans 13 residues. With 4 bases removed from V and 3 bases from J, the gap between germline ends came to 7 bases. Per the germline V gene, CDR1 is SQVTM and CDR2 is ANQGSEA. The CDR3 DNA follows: TGCAGCGTTGCAGGGAATGGGGCCAACGTCCTGACTTTC. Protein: CSVAGNGANVLTF.

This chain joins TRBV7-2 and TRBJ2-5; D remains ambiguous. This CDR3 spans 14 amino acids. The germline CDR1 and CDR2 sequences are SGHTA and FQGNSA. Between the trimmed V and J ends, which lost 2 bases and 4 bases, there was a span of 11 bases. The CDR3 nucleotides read TGTGCCAGCAGCTTAAGTAGCAGGTCAGAGACCCAGTACTTC. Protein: CASSLSSRSETQYF.

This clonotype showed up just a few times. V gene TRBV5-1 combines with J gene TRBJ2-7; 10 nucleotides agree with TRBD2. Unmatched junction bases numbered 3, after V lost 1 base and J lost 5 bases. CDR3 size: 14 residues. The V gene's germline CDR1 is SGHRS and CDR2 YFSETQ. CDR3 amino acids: CASSLRLAGDEQYF. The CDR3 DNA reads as TGCGCCAGCAGCTTGAGGCTAGCGGGGGACGAGCAGTACTTC. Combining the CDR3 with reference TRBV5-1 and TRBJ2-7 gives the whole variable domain KAGVTQTPRYLIKTRGQQVTLSCSPISGHRSVSWYQQTPGQGLQFLFEYFSETQRNKGNFPGRFSGRQFSNSRSEMNVSTLELGDSALYLCASSLRLAGDEQYFGPGTRLTVT.